The 24 T cell receptor beta chains given below trace back to one sample, sequenced in a study of blood T cell repertoires in COVID-19. Method: immunoSEQ multiplex PCR; TCRdb's copy keeps in-frame clones and lacks some. This sample has 140,000 or so clones, with around 86% found just once. The sample taken for sequencing was peripheral blood. These receptors came from a human donor in a cohort sampled during active COVID-19.

This clone occurred once. The chain is built from TRBV9 and TRBJ1-3, with 7 bases that match TRBD1. Germline V gene lookup returns CDR1 SGDLS and CDR2 YYNGEE. The V gene end was trimmed by 4 bases and the J gene end by 2 bases; junction bases not matched to a gene: 3. The length of the CDR3 is 14 residues. CDR3 region: CASSPTGAGNTIYF. In DNA, the CDR3 is TGTGCCAGCAGCCCAACAGGGGCTGGAAACACCATATATTTT.

In DNA, the CDR3 is TGTGCCAGTAGTACGGGACAGCTCGCCTACGAGCAGTACTTC. It codes for CASSTGQLAYEQYF. The chain uses TRBV19 and TRBJ2-7, with 7 bases lining up with TRBD1. V was clipped by 4 bases and J by 2 bases; unmatched bases: 5. CDR3 length equals 14 residues. Looked up from germline, CDR1 is LNHDA and CDR2 is SQIVND (reference sequence).

This chain connects TRBV5-1 to TRBJ1-2, with D tentatively TRBD1 (5 bases). Germline CDR1 SGHRS, CDR2 YFSETQ. The CDR3 totals 13 residues. V was cut by 0 bases and J by 2 bases, with 5 bases left in between. This CDR3 reads CASSLAGNYGYTF. The CDR3 DNA reads TGCGCCAGCAGCTTGGCAGGGAACTATGGCTACACCTTC. Full variable domain (rest looked up from reference TRBV5-1 and TRBJ1-2): KAGVTQTPRYLIKTRGQQVTLSCSPISGHRSVSWYQQTPGQGLQFLFEYFSETQRNKGNFPGRFSGRQFSNSRSEMNVSTLELGDSALYLCASSLAGNYGYTFGSGTRLTVV.

The table lists this clone with a count of one. The chain links TRBV6-5 to TRBJ2-7, with TRBD2 identical over 7 bases. In germline, CDR1 is MNHEY, CDR2 SVGAGI. Unmatched junction bases numbered 2, after V lost 0 bases and J lost 6 bases. There are 13 residues in the CDR3. CDR3 loop: CASSYSSGTEQYF. DNA of the CDR3: TGTGCCAGCAGTTACTCGAGCGGGACCGAGCAGTACTTC.

The CDR3 spells CASSPLWASQETQYF. CDR3 nucleotides: TGTGCCAGTAGCCCGTTATGGGCGTCCCAAGAGACCCAGTACTTC. V gene TRBV19 combines with J gene TRBJ2-5; D unclear. V lost 6 bases to trimming and J lost 1 base, with 15 bases between them. CDR3 size: 15 residues. The V gene's germline CDR1 is LNHDA and CDR2 SQIVND (reference sequence).

The V and J genes are TRBV5-8 and TRBJ2-1; maybe TRBD1 (5 bases). Trimming left V 2 bases short and J 2 bases short, with 11 bases between. This CDR3 spans 15 amino acids. Looked up from germline, CDR1 is SGHTS and CDR2 is YDEGEE. CDR3 loop: CASSFQGTPYNEQFF. DNA for the CDR3: TGTGCCAGCAGCTTCCAGGGAACCCCCTACAATGAGCAGTTCTTC.

DNA of the CDR3: TGTGCCAGCAGCTTAGCGGGGTTAGCGGGAGATGAGCAGTTCTTC. Its protein product is CASSLAGLAGDEQFF. The chain carries TRBV7-2 and TRBJ2-1; 9 bases align to TRBD2. This CDR3 has 15 amino acids. CDR1 is SGHTA and CDR2 is FQGNSA in the germline V gene. V trimming: 0 bases; J trimming: 8 bases; junction bases outside the gene matches: 5. The complete variable domain, with remaining parts taken from reference TRBV7-2 and TRBJ2-1, reads GAGVSQSPSNKVTEKGKDVELRCDPISGHTALYWYRQSLGQGLEFLIYFQGNSAPDKSGLPSDRFSAERTGGSVSTLTIQRTQQEDSAVYLCASSLAGLAGDEQFFGPGTRLTVL.

This chain joins TRBV6-6 and TRBJ1-2; tentatively, D is TRBD1 (5 bases). The CDR3 contains 13 residues. The germline CDR1 and CDR2 sequences are MNHNY and SVGAGI (reference sequence). V dropped 4 bases and J dropped 10 bases, with 16 bases sitting between them. The CDR3 nucleotides read TGTGCCAGCAGTTCGACAGTCCTGGATGACTACACCTTC. This sequence encodes CASSSTVLDDYTF.

The rearrangement links TRBV5-1 to TRBJ2-7; no clear D. Germline-derived CDR1 and CDR2 are SGHRS and YFSETQ. CDR3 length: 16 amino acids. V lost 0 bases and J 0 bases, leaving 13 bases between the germline ends. The CDR3 DNA follows: TGCGCCAGCAGCTTGGAAACAGACCCCAGCTCCTACGAGCAGTACTTC. Amino acid sequence: CASSLETDPSSYEQYF.

The chain employs TRBV6-5 and TRBJ1-5; no firm D call. V shed 6 bases and J shed 8 bases, with 11 bases lying between them. CDR1 and CDR2 from the germline V gene are MNHEY and SVGAGI. The CDR3 totals 12 residues. The CDR3 sequence is CASRRGREPQHF. The DNA for the CDR3 is TGTGCCAGCAGAAGAGGCCGGGAGCCCCAGCATTTT.

The V gene is TRBV7-9, the J gene TRBJ1-2; 9 nucleotides line up with TRBD1. Germline V gives CDR1 SEHNR, CDR2 FQNEAQ (reference sequence). V was clipped by 5 bases and J by 4 bases; unmatched bases: 11. The CDR3 is made up of 16 amino acids. DNA for the CDR3: TGTGCCAGCAGCGCAACAGGGGGCAGTAATAGCTATGGCTACACCTTC. Protein sequence: CASSATGGSNSYGYTF.

This chain connects TRBV7-9 to TRBJ1-1; possible D gene TRBD1, 5 bases. The CDR3 totals 14 residues. CDR1 is SEHNR, CDR2 FQNEAQ, per germline (reference sequence). Trimming left V 10 bases short and J 2 bases short, with 17 bases between. The CDR3 bases are TGTGCCACGGAGGGGTGGGGGATAAACACTGAAGCTTTCTTT. Its translation is CATEGWGINTEAFF. Variable domain in full (rest from reference TRBV7-9 and TRBJ1-1): DTGVSQNPRHKITKRGQNVTFRCDPISEHNRLYWYRQTLGQGPEFLTYFQNEAQLEKSRLLSDRFSAERPKGSFSTLEIQRTEQGDSAMYLCATEGWGINTEAFFGQGTRLTVV.

The chain employs TRBV30 and TRBJ2-3; D gene ambiguous. The CDR3 sequence is 13 residues long. V dropped 0 bases and J dropped 5 bases, with 9 bases sitting between them. Germline assignment: CDR1 GTSNPN and CDR2 SVGIG (reference sequence). The CDR3 sequence: CAWSVRERDTQYF. CDR3 nucleotide sequence: TGTGCCTGGAGTGTACGAGAGAGAGATACGCAGTATTTT.

This chain connects TRBV6-4 to TRBJ2-3, with 10 bases lining up with TRBD1. Germline assignment: CDR1 MRHNA and CDR2 SNTAGT. Trimming removed 5 bases from V and 4 bases from J; junction bases left unmatched: 9. This CDR3 contains 16 residues. The CDR3 DNA is TGTGCCAGCAGTTTGAAACCGGGACAGGGGTCAGATACGCAGTATTTT. Translation gives CASSLKPGQGSDTQYF.

In this sample, this clone turned up a few times. The chain has TRBV5-5 and TRBJ2-2; 10 nucleotides align to TRBD2. The CDR3 is 17 residues long. Germline V gives CDR1 SGHKS, CDR2 YYEKEE (reference sequence). V dropped 0 bases and J dropped 3; count of bases not matched to a gene: 5. The CDR3 is CASSLVRLAGDTGELFF. As DNA, the CDR3 is TGTGCCAGCAGCTTGGTTCGGCTAGCGGGAGACACCGGGGAGCTGTTTTTT. The complete variable domain, with remaining parts taken from reference TRBV5-5 and TRBJ2-2, reads DAGVTQSPTHLIKTRGQQVTLRCSPISGHKSVSWYQQVLGQGPQFIFQYYEKEERGRGNFPDRFSARQFPNYSSELNVNALLLGDSALYLCASSLVRLAGDTGELFFGEGSRLTVL.

This rearrangement joins TRBV27 to TRBJ2-5; 8 nucleotides line up with TRBD1. V dropped 8 bases and J dropped 7; count of bases not matched to a gene: 12. The length of the CDR3 is 14 residues. Per the germline V gene, CDR1 is MNHEY and CDR2 is SMNVEV (reference sequence). CDR3 nucleotide sequence: TGTGCCAGCGGTGGGACAGGACCATTACGGACCCAGTACTTC. It yields the protein CASGGTGPLRTQYF.

J is TRBJ2-1 and V is TRBV5-1, with 7 bases identical to TRBD1. This CDR3 spans 15 amino acids. CDR1 and CDR2 from the germline V gene are SGHRS and YFSETQ. Trimming at V came to 6 bases and at J to 8 bases, leaving 14 bases not matched to a gene. CDR3: CASTFNDRALDEQFF. The CDR3 nucleotides read TGCGCCAGCACCTTTAACGACAGGGCCCTCGATGAGCAGTTCTTC.

This clone has a handful of counts. The rearrangement joins TRBV2 to TRBJ2-3; D is unclear. CDR1 is SNHLY and CDR2 is FYNNEI in the germline V gene. V shed 8 bases and J shed 1 base, with 16 bases lying between them. CDR3 length: 15 amino acids. CDR3 in DNA: TGTGCCAGCCGCTATAGAGCCCAACGCACAGATACGCAGTATTTT. Protein: CASRYRAQRTDTQYF.

The chain employs TRBV6-5 and TRBJ2-5; 9 bases align to TRBD2. The length of the CDR3 is 14 residues. The junction had 8 bases not matched to a gene; V was cut back by 7 bases and J by 5 bases. CDR1 is MNHEY, CDR2 SVGAGI, per germline. The CDR3 sequence is CASMRAGGLETQYF. CDR3 DNA: TGTGCCAGCATGCGAGCGGGGGGTTTGGAGACCCAGTACTTC.

The chain links TRBV28 to TRBJ2-1; 14 nucleotides line up with TRBD2. The germline gives CDR1 MDHEN, CDR2 SYDVKM. The CDR3 loop spans 15 amino acids. After removal of 8 bases from V and 9 bases from J, the junction contained 9 bases not matched to a gene. The CDR3 nucleotides read TGTGCCAGCCTCCCCGGGACTAGCGGGAGAGGTGAGCAGTTCTTC. This encodes CASLPGTSGRGEQFF.

This chain joins TRBV7-8 and TRBJ2-7, with 14 bases fitting TRBD2. CDR1 SGHVS and CDR2 FQNEAQ come from the germline V gene. V shed 1 base, J shed 2 bases, and the junction held 1 base outside the gene matches. The CDR3 runs to 16 residues. CDR3 loop: CASSLVTSGRAYEQYF. CDR3 in DNA: TGTGCCAGCAGCTTAGTGACTAGCGGGAGGGCCTACGAGCAGTACTTC.

The chain is built from TRBV11-3 and TRBJ2-1; the match to TRBD2 covers 8 bases. CDR3 length: 16 amino acids. J lost 5 bases, V lost 5 bases, and 11 bases had no gene match. Germline V gene data show CDR1 as SGHNT and CDR2 as YENEEA. For the CDR3, the DNA is TGTGCCAGCAGCCCAGCCGGCACTAGCGGAAACAATGAGCAGTTCTTC. It is translated as CASSPAGTSGNNEQFF. Full variable domain (remainder filled in from reference TRBV11-3 and TRBJ2-1): EAGVVQSPRYKIIEKKQPVAFWCNPISGHNTLYWYLQNLGQGPELLIRYENEEAVDDSQLPKDRFSAERLKGVDSTLKIQPAELGDSAVYLCASSPAGTSGNNEQFFGPGTRLTVL.

The chain employs TRBV6-1 and TRBJ1-4, with 9 bases fitting TRBD1. Germline CDR1 is MNHNS and CDR2 is SASEGT. This CDR3 spans 15 amino acids. V lost 3 bases and J lost 5; bases outside the gene matches: 4. The CDR3 sequence is CASSEIGTGNEKLFF. CDR3 in DNA: TGTGCCAGCAGTGAGATTGGGACAGGGAATGAAAAACTGTTTTTT.

The J gene is TRBJ1-1, the V gene TRBV27, with D maybe TRBD1 (6 bases). The CDR3 is made up of 14 amino acids. Germline V gene data show CDR1 as MNHEY and CDR2 as SMNVEV (reference sequence). V was cut by 6 bases and J by 6 bases, with 17 bases left in between. CDR3 bases: TGTGCCAGCAGCACATCCGACAGGTCTTCTGAAGCTTTCTTT. It translates to CASSTSDRSSEAFF.